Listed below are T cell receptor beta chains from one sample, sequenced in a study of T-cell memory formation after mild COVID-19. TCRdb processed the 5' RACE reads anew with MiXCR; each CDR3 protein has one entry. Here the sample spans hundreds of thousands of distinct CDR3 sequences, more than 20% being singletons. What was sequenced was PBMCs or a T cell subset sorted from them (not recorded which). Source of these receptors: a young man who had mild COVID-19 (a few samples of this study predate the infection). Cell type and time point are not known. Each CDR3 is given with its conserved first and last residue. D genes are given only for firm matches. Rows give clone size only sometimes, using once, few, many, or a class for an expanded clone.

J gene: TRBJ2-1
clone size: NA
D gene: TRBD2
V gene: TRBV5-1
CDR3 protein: CASSFSTSGGSSYNEQFF
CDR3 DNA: TGCGCCAGCAGCTTCTCGACTAGCGGGGGGAGCTCCTACAATGAGCAGTTCTTC

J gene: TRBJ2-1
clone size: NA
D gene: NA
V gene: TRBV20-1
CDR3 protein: CSALALSSYNEQFF
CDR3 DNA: TGCAGTGCCCTGGCGCTGAGCTCCTACAATGAGCAGTTCTTC

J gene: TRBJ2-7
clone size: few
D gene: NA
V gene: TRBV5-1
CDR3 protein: CASSPGPGTFEQYF
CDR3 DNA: TGCGCCAGCAGCCCGGGACCCGGGACGTTCGAGCAGTACTTC

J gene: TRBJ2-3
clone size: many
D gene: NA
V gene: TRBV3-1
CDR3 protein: CASSRNTDTQYF
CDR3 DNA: TGTGCCAGCAGCCGAAACACAGATACGCAGTATTTT

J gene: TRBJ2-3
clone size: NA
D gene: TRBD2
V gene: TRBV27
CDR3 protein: CASSTTSGVTDTQYF
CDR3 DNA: TGTGCCAGCAGTACGACTAGCGGGGTCACAGATACGCAGTATTTT

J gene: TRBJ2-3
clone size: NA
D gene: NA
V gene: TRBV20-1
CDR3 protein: CSAREAGTDTQYF
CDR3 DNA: TGCAGTGCTAGAGAGGCGGGCACAGATACGCAGTATTTT

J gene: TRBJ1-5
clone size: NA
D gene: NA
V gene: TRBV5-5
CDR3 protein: CASSFEGAWPNQPQHF
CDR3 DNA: TGTGCCAGCAGCTTTGAGGGAGCCTGGCCTAATCAGCCCCAGCATTTT

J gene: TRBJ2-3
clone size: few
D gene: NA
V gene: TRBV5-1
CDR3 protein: CASSLGQGGGTDTQYF
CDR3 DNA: TGCGCCAGCAGCTTGGGCCAGGGTGGCGGCACAGATACGCAGTATTTT

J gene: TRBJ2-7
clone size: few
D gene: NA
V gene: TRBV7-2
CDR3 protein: CASSLAADSSYEQYF
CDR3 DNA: TGTGCCAGCAGCTTAGCGGCAGATAGCTCCTACGAGCAGTACTTC

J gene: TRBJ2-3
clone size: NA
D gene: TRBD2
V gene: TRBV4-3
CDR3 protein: CASSQGSGGSTDTQYF
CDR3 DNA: TGCGCCAGCAGCCAAGGATCGGGGGGATCCACAGATACGCAGTATTTT

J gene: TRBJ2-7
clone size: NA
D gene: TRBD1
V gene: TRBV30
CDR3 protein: CAWTGGWSYEQYF
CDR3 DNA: TGTGCCTGGACAGGGGGCTGGTCGTACGAGCAGTACTTC

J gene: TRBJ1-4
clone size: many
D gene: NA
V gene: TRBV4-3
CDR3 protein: CASSINEKLFF
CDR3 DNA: TGCGCCAGCAGCATAAATGAAAAACTGTTTTTT

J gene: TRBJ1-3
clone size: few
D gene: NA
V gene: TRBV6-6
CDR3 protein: CASSYFGQSLSGNTIYF
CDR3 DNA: TGTGCCAGCAGTTACTTCGGACAGTCCCTATCTGGAAACACCATATATTTT

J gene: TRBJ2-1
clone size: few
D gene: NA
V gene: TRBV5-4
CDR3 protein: CASSLVAGRSYNEQFF
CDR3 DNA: TGTGCCAGCAGCTTGGTGGCGGGGAGGTCCTACAATGAGCAGTTCTTC

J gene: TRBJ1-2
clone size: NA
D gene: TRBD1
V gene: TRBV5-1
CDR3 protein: CASSASPGQGNGYTF
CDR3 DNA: TGCGCCAGCAGCGCATCCCCGGGACAGGGCAACGGCTACACCTTC

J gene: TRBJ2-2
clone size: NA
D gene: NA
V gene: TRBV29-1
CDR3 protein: CSYIRDSNTGELFF
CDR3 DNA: TGCAGTTATATTCGGGACTCTAACACCGGGGAGCTGTTTTTT

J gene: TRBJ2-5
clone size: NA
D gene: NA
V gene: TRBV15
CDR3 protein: CATSRDPGRETQYF
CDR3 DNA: TGTGCCACCAGCAGAGATCCAGGGCGGGAGACCCAGTACTTC

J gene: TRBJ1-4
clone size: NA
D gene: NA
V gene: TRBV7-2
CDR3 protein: CASSLWTGMNEKLFF
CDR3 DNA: TGTGCCAGCAGCTTATGGACGGGTATGAATGAAAAACTGTTTTTT

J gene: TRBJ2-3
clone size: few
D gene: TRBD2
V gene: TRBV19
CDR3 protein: CASSSYSSGGTDTQYF
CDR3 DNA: TGTGCCAGTAGTAGTTACTCTAGCGGGGGCACAGATACGCAGTATTTT

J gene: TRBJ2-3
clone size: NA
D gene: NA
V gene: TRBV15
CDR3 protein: CATSRNPGAPWTDTQYF
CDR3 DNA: TGTGCCACCAGCAGAAACCCAGGAGCCCCATGGACGGATACGCAGTATTTT

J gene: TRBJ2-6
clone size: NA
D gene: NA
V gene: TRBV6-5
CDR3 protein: CASSYFSGANVLTF
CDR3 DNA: TGTGCCAGCAGTTACTTCTCTGGGGCCAACGTCCTGACTTTC

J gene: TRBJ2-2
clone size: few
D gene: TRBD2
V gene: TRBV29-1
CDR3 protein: CSVRRASGDPTGELFF
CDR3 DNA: TGCAGCGTCCGACGGGCTAGCGGGGACCCCACCGGGGAGCTGTTTTTT

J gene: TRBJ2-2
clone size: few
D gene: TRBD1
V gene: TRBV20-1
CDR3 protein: CSARDQRTGGTGELFF
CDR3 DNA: TGCAGTGCTAGAGATCAAAGGACAGGGGGCACCGGGGAGCTGTTTTTT

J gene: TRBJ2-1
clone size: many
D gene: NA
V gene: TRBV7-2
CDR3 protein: CASSLVRGLGPSSYNEQFF
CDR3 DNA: TGTGCCAGCAGCTTAGTGAGAGGACTGGGACCTAGCTCCTACAATGAGCAGTTCTTC

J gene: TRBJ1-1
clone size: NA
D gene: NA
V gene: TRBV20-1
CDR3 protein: CSARGGRNAEAFF
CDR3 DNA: TGCAGTGCTAGAGGCGGGCGAAACGCTGAAGCTTTCTTT

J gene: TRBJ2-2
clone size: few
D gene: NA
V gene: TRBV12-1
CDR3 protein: CASSFAGGELFF
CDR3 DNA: TGTGCCAGCAGCTTTGCGGGCGGGGAGCTGTTTTTT

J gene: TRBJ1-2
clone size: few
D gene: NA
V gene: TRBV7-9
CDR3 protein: CASSLVANYGYTF
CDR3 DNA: TGTGCCAGCAGCTTAGTTGCAAACTATGGCTACACCTTC

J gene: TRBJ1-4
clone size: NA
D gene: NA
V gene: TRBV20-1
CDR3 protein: CSAPGEAEKLFF
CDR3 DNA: TGCAGCGCCCCGGGGGAGGCTGAAAAACTGTTTTTT

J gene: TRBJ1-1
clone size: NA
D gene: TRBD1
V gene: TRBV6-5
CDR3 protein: CASSYGDRRNTEAFF
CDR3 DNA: TGTGCCAGCAGTTACGGGGACAGAAGGAACACTGAAGCTTTCTTT

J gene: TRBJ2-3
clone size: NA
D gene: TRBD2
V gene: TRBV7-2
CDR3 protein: CASSLPLAGGAGDTQYF
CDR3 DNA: TGTGCCAGCAGCTTACCCCTAGCGGGGGGCGCAGGGGATACGCAGTATTTT

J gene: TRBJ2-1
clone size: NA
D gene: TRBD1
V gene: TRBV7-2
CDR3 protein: CASSLRQGIYNEQFF
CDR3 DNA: TGTGCCAGCAGCTTAAGACAGGGGATTTACAATGAGCAGTTCTTC

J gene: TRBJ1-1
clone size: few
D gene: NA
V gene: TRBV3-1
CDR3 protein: CASNFGGSPNTEAFF
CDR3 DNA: TGTGCCAGCAACTTTGGGGGGAGCCCGAACACTGAAGCTTTCTTT

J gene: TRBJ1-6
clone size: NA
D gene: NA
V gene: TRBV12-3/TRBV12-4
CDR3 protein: CASSPTVGNSPLHF
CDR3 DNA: TGTGCCAGCAGTCCGACAGTTGGGAATTCACCCCTCCACTTT

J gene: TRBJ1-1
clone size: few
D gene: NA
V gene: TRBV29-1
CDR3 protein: CSVVVQGMNTEAFF
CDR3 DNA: TGCAGCGTTGTTGTCCAGGGCATGAACACTGAAGCTTTCTTT

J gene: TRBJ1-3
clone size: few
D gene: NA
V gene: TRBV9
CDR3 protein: CASSVVPGLTAGNTIYF
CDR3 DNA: TGTGCCAGCAGCGTAGTGCCGGGACTTACAGCGGGAAACACCATATATTTT

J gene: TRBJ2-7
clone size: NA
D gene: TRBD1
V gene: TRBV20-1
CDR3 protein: CSARQGAGNEQYF
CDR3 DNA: TGCAGTGCTAGGCAGGGGGCAGGTAACGAGCAGTACTTC

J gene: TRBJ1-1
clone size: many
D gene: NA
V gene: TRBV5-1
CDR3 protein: CASSWAPGDTEAFF
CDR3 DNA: TGCGCCAGCAGCTGGGCCCCCGGGGACACTGAAGCTTTCTTT

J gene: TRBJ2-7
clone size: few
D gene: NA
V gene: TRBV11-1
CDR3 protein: CASSLAASSYEQYF
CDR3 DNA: TGTGCCAGCAGCTTAGCGGCTAGCTCCTACGAGCAGTACTTC

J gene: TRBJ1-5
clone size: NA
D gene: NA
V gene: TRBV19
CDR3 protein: CASRAAREPQHF
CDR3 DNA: TGTGCCAGTAGGGCGGCAAGGGAGCCCCAGCATTTT

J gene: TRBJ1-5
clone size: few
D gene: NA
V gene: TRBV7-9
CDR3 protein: CASSSSGVAQPQHF
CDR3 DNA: TGTGCCAGCAGCTCATCAGGGGTGGCTCAGCCCCAGCATTTT

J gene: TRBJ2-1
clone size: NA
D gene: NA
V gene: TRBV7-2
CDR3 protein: CASSLGGTNNEQFF
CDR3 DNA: TGTGCCAGCAGCTTAGGGGGGACAAACAATGAGCAGTTCTTC

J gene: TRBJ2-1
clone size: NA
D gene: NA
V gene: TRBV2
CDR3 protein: CASRNRDLSYNEQFF
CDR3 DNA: TGTGCCAGCAGGAACCGGGACTTATCCTACAATGAGCAGTTCTTC

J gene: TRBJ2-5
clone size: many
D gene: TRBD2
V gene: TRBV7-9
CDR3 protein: CASSFQTSELQTQYF
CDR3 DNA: TGTGCCAGCAGCTTCCAGACTAGCGAGTTACAGACCCAGTACTTC

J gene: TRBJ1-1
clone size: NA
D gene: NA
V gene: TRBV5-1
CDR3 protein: CASSALGQMNTEAFF
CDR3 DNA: TGCGCCAGCAGCGCCCTAGGACAGATGAACACTGAAGCTTTCTTT

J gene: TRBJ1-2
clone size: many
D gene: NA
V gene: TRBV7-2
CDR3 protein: CASSLVTLDYGYTF
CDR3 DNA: TGTGCCAGCAGCTTAGTCACCTTAGACTATGGCTACACCTTC

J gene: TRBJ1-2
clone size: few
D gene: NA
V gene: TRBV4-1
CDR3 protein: CASSQDPTENYGYTF
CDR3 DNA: TGCGCCAGCAGCCAAGACCCGACGGAGAACTATGGCTACACCTTC

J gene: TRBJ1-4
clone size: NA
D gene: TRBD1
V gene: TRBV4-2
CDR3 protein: CASSQLRDSGEKLFF
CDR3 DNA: TGTGCCAGCAGCCAACTACGGGACAGTGGTGAAAAACTGTTTTTT

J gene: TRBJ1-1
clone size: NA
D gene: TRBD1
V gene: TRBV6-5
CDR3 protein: CASSYGQGGTEAFF
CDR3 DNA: TGTGCCAGCAGTTACGGACAGGGTGGGACTGAAGCTTTCTTT

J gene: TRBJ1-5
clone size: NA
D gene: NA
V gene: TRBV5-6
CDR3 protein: CASSPQGLVQPQHF
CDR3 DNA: TGTGCCAGCAGCCCACAGGGTCTGGTTCAGCCCCAGCATTTT

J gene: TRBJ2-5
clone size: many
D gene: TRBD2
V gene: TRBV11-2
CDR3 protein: CASSLAGGPETQYF
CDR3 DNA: TGTGCCAGCAGCTTAGCGGGGGGGCCAGAGACCCAGTACTTC

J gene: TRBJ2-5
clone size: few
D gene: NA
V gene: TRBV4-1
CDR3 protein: CASSRLLETQYF
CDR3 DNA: TGCGCCAGCAGCCGCCTCCTTGAGACCCAGTACTTC

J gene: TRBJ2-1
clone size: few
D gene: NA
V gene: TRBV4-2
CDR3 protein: CASSQDAIGWDNEQFF
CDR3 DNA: TGTGCCAGCAGCCAAGATGCAATTGGGTGGGACAATGAGCAGTTCTTC

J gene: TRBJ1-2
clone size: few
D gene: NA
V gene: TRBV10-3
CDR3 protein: CAISDRGSNYGYTF
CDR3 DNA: TGTGCCATCAGTGACAGGGGAAGCAACTATGGCTACACCTTC